Shown below are 8 T cell receptor beta chains from a single sample sequenced in a study of blood T cell repertoires in COVID-19. Only in-frame clones appear in the TCRdb table, and some are missing; sequencing was by immunoSEQ multiplex PCR. The sample lists approximately 110,000 clones, 92% occurring once. The sequencing sample was made of peripheral blood. The receptors here all came from a man aged 45-65 years with COVID-19, enrolled during active disease.

The chain recombines TRBV11-3 with TRBJ2-1; TRBD2 agrees at 10 bases. V shed 5 bases, J shed 4 bases, and the junction held 5 bases outside the gene matches. Germline values: CDR1 SGHNT, CDR2 YENEEA. CDR3 size: 15 residues. The CDR3 DNA sequence: TGTGCCAGCAGCCGGACTAGCGGACAATACAATGAGCAGTTCTTC. This sequence encodes CASSRTSGQYNEQFF. Complete variable domain (other parts from reference TRBV11-3 and TRBJ2-1): EAGVVQSPRYKIIEKKQPVAFWCNPISGHNTLYWYLQNLGQGPELLIRYENEEAVDDSQLPKDRFSAERLKGVDSTLKIQPAELGDSAVYLCASSRTSGQYNEQFFGPGTRLTVL.

This rearrangement joins TRBV29-1 to TRBJ2-3; 10 nucleotides line up with TRBD2. The CDR3 loop spans 16 amino acids. CDR1 is SQVTM, CDR2 ANQGSEA, per germline. The V segment lost 5 bases and the J segment 2 bases; nucleotides outside the gene matches: 10. The CDR3 nucleotides read TGCAGCGTTCCAAGGACTAGCGGAGCGATCACAGATACGCAGTATTTT. Translated: CSVPRTSGAITDTQYF.

The gene calls are TRBV7-9 and TRBJ2-1, with 7 bases lining up with TRBD2. In germline, CDR1 is SEHNR, CDR2 FQNEAQ (reference sequence). V dropped 1 base and J dropped 10; count of bases not matched to a gene: 7. The CDR3 is 14 amino acids. CDR3 DNA sequence: TGTGCCAGCAGCTTAGGTAGCGGGCTCTGGGAGCAGTTCTTC. As protein: CASSLGSGLWEQFF.

The chain carries TRBV6-5 and TRBJ1-3; D perhaps matches TRBD1 (6 bases). V was shortened by 7 bases and J by 5 bases, with 15 bases between the two germline ends. The germline CDR1 and CDR2 sequences are MNHEY and SVGAGI. The CDR3 has 14 residues. CDR3 in DNA: TGTGCCAGCAACCCTCAGGGGAATAGAAACACCATATATTTT. Its protein is CASNPQGNRNTIYF.

This clone was detected once. The chain carries TRBV6-6 and TRBJ2-7; a weak D match, TRBD2 (7 bases). The germline V gene encodes CDR1 MNHNY and CDR2 SVGAGI (reference sequence). The CDR3 is made up of 14 amino acids. V lost 7 bases and J 7 bases, leaving 20 bases between the germline ends. The CDR3 nucleotides read TGTGCCAGCATGAGGGGGGGGGCGGAGTGGGAGCAGTACTTC. Protein sequence: CASMRGGAEWEQYF.

The DNA for the CDR3 is TGTGCCAGCAGCCGACGACAGGGGGCCTCCGGGGAGCTGTTTTTT. It specifies CASSRRQGASGELFF. J is TRBJ2-2 and V is TRBV3-1 (or the pseudogene TRBV3-2); 10 bases line up with TRBD1. In germline, CDR1 is LGHDT, CDR2 YNNKEL (reference sequence). The length of the CDR3 is 15 residues. V lost 4 bases, J lost 6 bases, and 5 bases stayed unmatched.

The chain couples TRBV15 to TRBJ2-1; 7 positions match TRBD1. J was trimmed by 9 bases and V by 9 bases; bases with no gene match: 14. Looked up from germline, CDR1 is LNHNV and CDR2 is YYDKDF (reference sequence). The CDR3 has 14 amino acids. This CDR3 is CATGAGTVGVEQFF. CDR3 in DNA: TGTGCCACTGGAGCCGGGACAGTGGGGGTTGAGCAGTTCTTC.

The chain has TRBV6-6 and TRBJ2-1; D gene unclear. The CDR3 consists of 11 residues. Germline V gene data show CDR1 as MNHNY and CDR2 as SVGAGI (reference sequence). Between the trimmed V and J ends, which lost 6 bases and 4 bases, there was a span of 4 bases. DNA for the CDR3: TGTGCCAGCAGGGCATACAATGAGCAGTTCTTC. Its translation is CASRAYNEQFF.